A single sample gave rise to the 30 T cell receptor beta chains below, sequenced in a study of PD-1 blockade in classical Hodgkin lymphoma. The repertoire was sequenced with immunoSEQ multiplex PCR; TCRdb's copy has only in-frame clones and lacks some. Altogether about 150,000 clones are present, 78% being singletons, with the ten largest covering roughly 9.2%. With no exception, relapse followed autologous stem cell transplantation in all patients, and brentuximab vedotin exposure varied. The sequenced sample was peripheral blood mononuclear cells (PBMCs), obtained before the second cycle of nivolumab. These TCRs come from a human donor with classical Hodgkin lymphoma.

As regards this clone: Other DNA sequences of this sample code for an identical CDR3. J is TRBJ1-1 and V is TRBV6-5; D is possibly TRBD1 (5 bases). The CDR3 totals 13 residues. V gave up 2 bases and J gave up 2 bases, with 6 bases separating them. Germline CDR1 and CDR2: MNHEY and SVGAGI. The CDR3 sequence: CASSYGGNTEAFF. As DNA, the CDR3 is TGTGCCAGCAGTTACGGGGGTAACACTGAAGCTTTCTTT.

The genes are TRBV6-5 and TRBJ2-7, with 7 nucleotides matching TRBD2. This CDR3 spans 14 amino acids. Per germline, CDR1 MNHEY and CDR2 SVGAGI. V trimming: 6 bases; J trimming: 2 bases; junction bases outside the gene matches: 7. The CDR3 region has the DNA TGTGCCAGCAGCCCCCTAGCGGTGACCTACGAGCAGTACTTC. Its protein is CASSPLAVTYEQYF.

The CDR3 protein is CSVVSASSYEQYF. The CDR3 DNA reads TGCAGCGTTGTTTCGGCGAGTTCCTACGAGCAGTACTTC. The chain combines TRBV29-1 with TRBJ2-7; no clear D. In germline, CDR1 is SQVTM, CDR2 ANQGSEA. Trimming took off 4 bases at V and 1 base at J, with 11 bases between the two ends. The length of the CDR3 is 13 residues.

The gene calls are TRBV10-3 and TRBJ2-1, with 10 positions matching TRBD1. Trimming took 4 bases from V and 8 from J; bases not matched to a gene: 14. This CDR3 spans 17 amino acids. Germline lookup yields CDR1 ENHRY and CDR2 SYGVKD. This chain's CDR3 is CAISATYPGTGADEQFF. CDR3 in DNA: TGTGCCATCAGTGCCACCTACCCCGGGACAGGGGCCGATGAGCAGTTCTTC.

The V and J genes are TRBV5-1 and TRBJ1-2; D is unresolved. V was pared by 0 bases and J by 10 bases, with 10 bases between. The CDR3 runs to 12 residues. Per the germline V gene, CDR1 is SGHRS and CDR2 is YFSETQ. The CDR3 nucleotides are TGCGCCAGCAGCTTGGAGGCCGGGCTCTACACCTTC. Its translation: CASSLEAGLYTF.

The chain employs TRBV5-1 and TRBJ2-1; TRBD2 aligns across 12 bases. Germline trimming cut 4 bases from V and 6 bases from J; bases unmatched to any gene: 5. Germline lookup yields CDR1 SGHRS and CDR2 YFSETQ. The CDR3 runs 15 residues. The CDR3 sequence: CASSPPSGGGNEQFF. The DNA for the CDR3 is TGCGCCAGCAGCCCCCCTAGCGGGGGGGGCAATGAGCAGTTCTTC.

The chain employs TRBV10-3 and TRBJ1-2; D is ambiguous. The CDR3 runs to 13 residues. The V gene's germline CDR1 is ENHRY and CDR2 SYGVKD. V was trimmed by 1 base and J by 6 bases, leaving 9 bases between them. The CDR3 protein is CAISEFERDGYTF. For the CDR3, the DNA is TGTGCCATCAGTGAGTTTGAAAGGGATGGCTACACCTTC.

The sample holds one count of this clone. This chain links TRBV19 with TRBJ1-1, with D possibly matching TRBD1 (5 bases). With 7 bases removed from V and 7 bases from J, the gap between germline ends came to 19 bases. CDR3 size: 14 residues. Germline lookup yields CDR1 LNHDA and CDR2 SQIVND (reference sequence). Written as DNA, the CDR3 is TGTGCCAGTACCACTCACCTCGGGGCTATTGAAGCTTTCTTT. It yields the protein CASTTHLGAIEAFF.

The V gene is TRBV6-5, the J gene TRBJ1-2, with 9 bases lining up with TRBD1. Germline V CDR1 and CDR2: MNHEY, SVGAGI. The V gene end was trimmed by 0 bases and the J gene end by 8 bases; junction bases not matched to a gene: 7. CDR3 size: 15 residues. CDR3 sequence: CASSYSGTGTDGYTF. The CDR3 DNA follows: TGTGCCAGCAGTTACTCCGGGACAGGGACCGACGGCTACACCTTC.

This clone was seen a handful of times. This sequence joins TRBV10-3 and TRBJ1-1; a weak D match, TRBD1 (6 bases). The CDR3 runs 14 residues. Germline loops: CDR1 ENHRY, CDR2 SYGVKD. The germline V and J ends were trimmed by 4 bases and 4 bases, with 13 bases remaining between them. The CDR3 region is CAISGGGGVTEAFF. CDR3 coding DNA: TGTGCCATCAGTGGCGGGGGCGGGGTCACTGAAGCTTTCTTT.

The chain employs TRBV10-3 and TRBJ1-2; possible D gene TRBD1, 5 bases. Germline V gene data show CDR1 as ENHRY and CDR2 as SYGVKD. V was clipped by 6 bases and J by 8 bases, with 16 bases between them. This CDR3 region has 13 residues. In nucleotides, the CDR3 is TGTGCCATCAGCTGGGCCACTGGGGCGGGCTACACCTTC. Residues: CAISWATGAGYTF.

The chain carries TRBV27 and TRBJ1-4, with 12 bases that match TRBD1. Germline V gives CDR1 MNHEY, CDR2 SMNVEV (reference sequence). This CDR3 contains 15 residues. V dropped 4 bases and J dropped 11; count of bases not matched to a gene: 8. The CDR3 nucleotides read TGTGCCAGCAGTTCTCTAGGGACAGGGGGCGGGAAACTGTTTTTT. It yields the protein CASSSLGTGGGKLFF.

The chain combines TRBV28 with TRBJ2-7; D uncertain. V was cut by 4 bases and J by 5 bases, with 3 bases left in between. The CDR3 has 10 residues. Germline values: CDR1 MDHEN, CDR2 SYDVKM. CDR3 coding DNA: TGTGCCAGCAGTTATGACGAGCAGTACTTC. This sequence encodes CASSYDEQYF. The whole variable domain, remainder taken from reference TRBV28 and TRBJ2-7, is DVKVTQSSRYLVKRTGEKVFLECVQDMDHENMFWYRQDPGLGLRLIYFSYDVKMKEKGDIPEGYSVSREKKERFSLILESASTNQTSMYLCASSYDEQYFGPGTRLTVT.

This clone has a single count. The chain is built from TRBV5-1 and TRBJ1-2; TRBD1 matches at 8 bases. The CDR3 totals 14 residues. V shed 6 bases and J 8 bases; nucleotides not matched to a gene: 12. From germline, CDR1 is SGHRS and CDR2 YFSETQ. CDR3 coding DNA: TGCGCCAGCAAGTCCCTACAGGGGGGTGGAGGCTACACCTTC. Its protein is CASKSLQGGGGYTF.

This clone has just one count. This chain uses TRBV15 with TRBJ2-7, with 10 bases that match TRBD1. The J segment lost 6 bases and the V segment lost 0 bases, leaving 14 bases of the junction unmatched. The CDR3 loop spans 18 amino acids. Germline V gene data show CDR1 as LNHNV and CDR2 as YYDKDF (reference sequence). The CDR3 protein is CATSRDKALGTGAPEQYF. The CDR3 DNA reads TGTGCCACCAGCAGAGATAAGGCCCTTGGGACAGGGGCTCCCGAGCAGTACTTC.

This clone was observed a handful of times. The chain combines TRBV27 with TRBJ1-3, with a tentative D call TRBD1 (5 bases). This CDR3 region has 18 residues. V was shortened by 5 bases and J by 0 bases, with 20 bases between the two germline ends. CDR1 and CDR2 (germline): MNHEY, SMNVEV (reference sequence). The CDR3 nucleotides read TGTGCCAGCAGTCCGCAGGGCACCTTGCCTTTCTCTGGAAACACCATATATTTT. Amino acids: CASSPQGTLPFSGNTIYF.

CDR3 region: CASSKGGSSFNEQFF. The CDR3 nucleotides are TGTGCCAGCAGCAAAGGGGGCAGCTCATTCAATGAGCAGTTCTTC. The chain is built from TRBV11-2 and TRBJ2-1, with 7 bases fitting TRBD1. Germline CDR1 SGHAT, CDR2 FQNNGV. Trimming took 5 bases from V and 6 from J; bases not matched to a gene: 10. This CDR3 is 15 amino acids long.

This clone was counted only a few times. The chain combines TRBV29-1 with TRBJ2-7; 8 bases line up with TRBD1. The CDR3 covers 13 residues. Germline trimming cut 4 bases from V and 5 bases from J; bases unmatched to any gene: 7. CDR1 is SQVTM and CDR2 is ANQGSEA in the germline V gene. The CDR3 nucleotides are TGCAGCGTTGTTGGACAGGGACTGAACGAGCAGTACTTC. Translating gives CSVVGQGLNEQYF.

This clone was found many times. V gene TRBV30 combines with J gene TRBJ2-3, with 10 nucleotides matching TRBD2. CDR1 and CDR2 from the germline V gene are GTSNPN and SVGIG (reference sequence). This CDR3 is 16 amino acids long. V was pared by 0 bases and J by 1 base, with 4 bases of the junction left unmatched. This CDR3 reads CAWSVRLAGGTDTQYF. The CDR3 bases are TGTGCCTGGAGTGTAAGGCTAGCGGGAGGCACAGATACGCAGTATTTT. Variable domain in full (rest from reference TRBV30 and TRBJ2-3): SQTIHQWPATLVQPVGSPLSLECTVEGTSNPNLYWYRQAAGRGLQLLFYSVGIGQISSEVPQNLSASRPQDRQFILSSKKLLLSDSGFYLCAWSVRLAGGTDTQYFGPGTRLTVL.

V and J are TRBV30 and TRBJ2-1; TRBD2 agrees at 10 bases. The CDR3 spans 15 residues. V dropped 6 bases and J dropped 0; count of bases not matched to a gene: 5. CDR1 is GTSNPN, CDR2 SVGIG, per germline (reference sequence). The CDR3: CACSGLAASYNEQFF. CDR3 bases: TGTGCCTGCTCCGGACTAGCGGCCTCCTACAATGAGCAGTTCTTC.

The genes are TRBV28 and TRBJ1-2, with D maybe TRBD1 (5 bases). The CDR3 runs 14 residues. Trimming took 4 bases from V and 8 from J, leaving 17 bases between them. In germline, CDR1 is MDHEN, CDR2 SYDVKM. This chain's CDR3 is CASSSAGLPPGYTF. In DNA form, the CDR3 reads TGTGCCAGCAGTTCCGCGGGACTCCCCCCAGGCTACACCTTC.

The chain joins TRBV4-1 to TRBJ1-1; TRBD1 matches at 7 bases. V was clipped by 0 bases and J by 4 bases; unmatched bases: 8. Per germline, CDR1 MGHRA and CDR2 YSYEKL. This CDR3 has 16 residues. CDR3 in DNA: TGCGCCAGCAGCCAAGACTTTTACAGGGGAGCCACTGAAGCTTTCTTT. It translates to CASSQDFYRGATEAFF.

The chain couples TRBV5-4 to TRBJ1-2; D is unresolved. V was trimmed by 3 bases and J by 8 bases, leaving 11 bases between them. Germline CDR1 reads SGHNT; CDR2 reads YYREEE (reference sequence). The CDR3 loop spans 12 amino acids. CDR3 nucleotides: TGTGCCAGCAGCTGGGCCGCGGGAGGCTACACCTTC. Translated, it gives CASSWAAGGYTF.

The chain carries TRBV14 and TRBJ2-3, with TRBD1 matching 9 bases. The CDR3 totals 16 residues. The V gene end was trimmed by 4 bases and the J gene end by 6 bases; junction bases not matched to a gene: 11. The germline CDR1 and CDR2 sequences are SGHDN and FVKESK. The CDR3 is CASSPFGQGYVDTQYF. DNA for the CDR3: TGTGCCAGCAGCCCCTTCGGACAGGGGTATGTGGATACGCAGTATTTT.

The chain employs TRBV5-1 and TRBJ2-1; 12 nucleotides agree with TRBD2. V shed 3 bases and J 2 bases; nucleotides not matched to a gene: 0. Germline lookup yields CDR1 SGHRS and CDR2 YFSETQ. The CDR3 totals 15 residues. The CDR3 coding sequence is TGCGCCAGCAGCTGGACTAGCGGGGCCTACAATGAGCAGTTCTTC. Amino acid sequence: CASSWTSGAYNEQFF.

The V gene is TRBV19, the J gene TRBJ2-5; 8 nucleotides match TRBD1. The germline V gene encodes CDR1 LNHDA and CDR2 SQIVND (reference sequence). Germline trimming cut 4 bases from V and 3 bases from J; bases unmatched to any gene: 4. This CDR3 has 14 amino acids. CDR3 in DNA: TGTGCCAGTAGTAAGACAGGGGTGGAAGAGACCCAGTACTTC. It is translated as CASSKTGVEETQYF.

This chain joins TRBV30 and TRBJ1-2; 9 positions match TRBD1. Germline V gene lookup returns CDR1 GTSNPN and CDR2 SVGIG (reference sequence). The junction had 5 bases not matched to a gene; V was cut back by 3 bases and J by 6 bases. CDR3 length: 13 residues. CDR3 coding DNA: TGTGCCTGGAGCGCGACAGGGGGTCATGGCTACACCTTC. It codes for CAWSATGGHGYTF.

This chain links TRBV27 with TRBJ1-1, with 10 bases identical to TRBD1. The CDR3 length is 15 residues. V lost 5 bases, J lost 7 bases, and 10 bases stayed unmatched. Germline CDR1 MNHEY, CDR2 SMNVEV (reference sequence). The CDR3 here is CASSTPGQGSHEAFF. The CDR3 nucleotides read TGTGCCAGCAGTACTCCGGGACAGGGGAGTCATGAAGCTTTCTTT.

This clone occurred a few times. V usage is TRBV6-6 and J usage is TRBJ1-6, with 7 nucleotides matching TRBD1. This CDR3 comprises 14 residues. Per germline, CDR1 MNHNY and CDR2 SVGAGI (reference sequence). The V gene end was trimmed by 7 bases and the J gene end by 7 bases; junction bases not matched to a gene: 7. The CDR3, as DNA: TGTGCCAGCAAATCCGGGACAGAGAATTCACCCCTCCACTTT. This encodes CASKSGTENSPLHF.

The chain carries TRBV6-5 and TRBJ1-1; a weak D match, TRBD1 (6 bases). V shed 6 bases and J shed 10 bases, with 18 bases lying between them. Germline values: CDR1 MNHEY, CDR2 SVGAGI. The CDR3 totals 13 residues. For the CDR3, the DNA is TGTGCCAGCAGCGCGGGACACTTAATGGTAGCTTTCTTT. Its protein is CASSAGHLMVAFF.